Following are 10 T cell receptor beta chains from one sample sequenced in a study of T cells in Graves' hyperthyroidism and ophthalmopathy. TCR beta CDR3 regions were amplified from RNA transcripts. In the first-round RT-PCR of the TCR CDR3, the HTBI primer set was used. TCRdb reprocessed the multiplex PCR reads with MiXCR, giving one entry per CDR3 protein. The data contain around 490,000 distinct CDR3 sequences, approximately 20% of them singletons. The sequencing sample was made of blood. The receptors derive from a man in his forties with Graves' ophthalmopathy.

This clonotype appeared a single time. This sequence may be a read error, since a much larger clone differs from it by one base. This sequence joins TRBV27 and TRBJ1-1; D is perhaps TRBD1 (5 bases). V was cut by 5 bases and J by 3 bases, with 16 bases left in between. The CDR3 is 15 amino acids. Germline CDR1 reads MNHEY; CDR2 reads SMNVEV (reference sequence). CDR3 region: CASSLDSVRYTEAFF. For the CDR3, the DNA is TGTGCCAGCAGTCTAGACAGCGTCCGTTACACTGAAGCTTTCTTT.

The gene calls are TRBV7-2 and TRBJ2-1, with D possibly TRBD2 on 6 matching bases. CDR3 length: 13 residues. Germline V gene data show CDR1 as SGHTA and CDR2 as FQGNSA. V was shortened by 3 bases and J by 9 bases, with 12 bases between the two germline ends. Written as DNA, the CDR3 is TGTGCCAGCAGCTTGGTAAACGGGAGTGAGCAGTTCTTC. This encodes CASSLVNGSEQFF.

This clonotype was counted at least ten times. The chain joins TRBV2 to TRBJ2-6; D is unclear. V lost 8 bases, J lost 1 base, and 0 bases lay in between. Germline V gives CDR1 SNHLY, CDR2 FYNNEI. This CDR3 comprises 11 residues. The CDR3 here is CASSGANVLTF. The CDR3 nucleotides are TGTGCCAGCTCTGGGGCCAACGTCCTGACTTTC.

Many counts were recorded for this clonotype. The V gene is TRBV12-3 or TRBV12-4, the J gene TRBJ1-3, with D perhaps TRBD1 (6 bases). The CDR3 length is 15 residues. V lost 5 bases and J 4 bases, leaving 15 bases between the germline ends. The CDR3 region is CASSPGQGTGNTIYF. Here the CDR3 DNA reads TGTGCCAGCAGTCCCGGCCAGGGGACCGGAAACACCATATATTTT.

This clonotype was found a few times. The chain combines TRBV7-2 with TRBJ2-5, with TRBD2 matching over 10 bases. The CDR3 contains 17 residues. Per germline, CDR1 SGHTA and CDR2 FQGNSA. Trimming took 0 bases from V and 2 from J; bases not matched to a gene: 6. The CDR3: CASSLARGSGRQETQYF. CDR3 sequence (DNA): TGTGCCAGCAGCTTAGCGCGGGGTAGCGGGAGGCAAGAGACCCAGTACTTC.

This clonotype showed up many times. The gene calls are TRBV18 and TRBJ2-7; D gene uncertain. The CDR3 has 12 residues. The germline V gene has CDR1 KGHSH and CDR2 LQKENI. V was clipped by 8 bases and J by 2 bases, with 10 bases between them. DNA of the CDR3: TGTGCCAGCAGCTTAGATGCCTACGAGCAGTACTTC. It yields the protein CASSLDAYEQYF.

This clonotype has a count of ten or more. This sequence joins TRBV7-9 and TRBJ1-2; the D gene is possibly TRBD1 (5 bases). The germline CDR1 and CDR2 sequences are SEHNR and FQNEAQ (reference sequence). This CDR3 spans 15 amino acids. V lost 4 bases to trimming and J lost 5 bases, with 17 bases between them. CDR3 amino acids: CASSSGTPDVYGYTF. CDR3 DNA: TGTGCCAGCAGCTCCGGGACGCCGGACGTGTATGGCTACACCTTC. Drawing the rest from reference TRBV7-9 and TRBJ1-2, the complete variable domain is DTGVSQNPRHKITKRGQNVTFRCDPISEHNRLYWYRQTLGQGPEFLTYFQNEAQLEKSRLLSDRFSAERPKGSFSTLEIQRTEQGDSAMYLCASSSGTPDVYGYTFGSGTRLTVV.

This clonotype was seen repeatedly, ten times or more. The chain joins TRBV11-2 to TRBJ2-7; D is unresolved. Trimming shortened V by 5 bases and J by 6 bases, and 20 bases separated the two germline ends. The CDR3 is 15 amino acids. Per germline, CDR1 SGHAT and CDR2 FQNNGV. The CDR3 bases are TGTGCCAGCAGCATTCCGGGCCCCGCAAAATTCGAGCAGTACTTC. It encodes CASSIPGPAKFEQYF.

There are many counts of this clonotype. J is TRBJ2-7 and V is TRBV20-1; TRBD2 aligns across 9 bases. Germline CDR1 reads DFQATT; CDR2 reads SNEGSKA (reference sequence). With 3 bases clipped from V and 0 bases from J, the junction kept 3 bases outside the gene matches. This CDR3 is built from 14 residues. CDR3 amino acids: CSARTSGFSYEQYF. In DNA form, the CDR3 reads TGCAGTGCTAGGACTAGCGGCTTCTCCTACGAGCAGTACTTC.

This clonotype was counted many times. V is TRBV30 and J is TRBJ1-3, with TRBD1 as a possible D gene (6 bases). The CDR3 covers 11 residues. Germline V CDR1 and CDR2: GTSNPN, SVGIG (reference sequence). V dropped 8 bases and J dropped 3 bases, with 8 bases sitting between them. CDR3 loop: CARDIGNTIYF. The CDR3, as DNA: TGTGCCAGGGACATTGGAAACACCATATATTTT.